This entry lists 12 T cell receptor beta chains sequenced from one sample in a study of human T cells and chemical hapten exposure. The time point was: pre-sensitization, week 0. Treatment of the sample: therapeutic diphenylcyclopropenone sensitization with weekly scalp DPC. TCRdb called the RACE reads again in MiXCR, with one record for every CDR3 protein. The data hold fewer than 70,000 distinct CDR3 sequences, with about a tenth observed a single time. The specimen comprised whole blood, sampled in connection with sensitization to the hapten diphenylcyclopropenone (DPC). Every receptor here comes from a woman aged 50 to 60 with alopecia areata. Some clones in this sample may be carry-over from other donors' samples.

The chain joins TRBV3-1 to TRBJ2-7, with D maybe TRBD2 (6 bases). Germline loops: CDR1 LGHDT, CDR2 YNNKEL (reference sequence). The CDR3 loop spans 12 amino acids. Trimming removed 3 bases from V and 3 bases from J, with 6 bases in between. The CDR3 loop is CASSQTSYEQYF. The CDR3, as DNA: TGTGCCAGCAGCCAGACTAGCTACGAGCAGTACTTC.

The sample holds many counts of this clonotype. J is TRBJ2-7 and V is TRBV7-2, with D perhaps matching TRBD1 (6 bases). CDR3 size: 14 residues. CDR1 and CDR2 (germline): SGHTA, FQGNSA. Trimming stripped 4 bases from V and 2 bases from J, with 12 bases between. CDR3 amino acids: CASSYPDRPYEQYF. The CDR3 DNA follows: TGTGCCAGCAGCTACCCCGACAGGCCCTACGAGCAGTACTTC.

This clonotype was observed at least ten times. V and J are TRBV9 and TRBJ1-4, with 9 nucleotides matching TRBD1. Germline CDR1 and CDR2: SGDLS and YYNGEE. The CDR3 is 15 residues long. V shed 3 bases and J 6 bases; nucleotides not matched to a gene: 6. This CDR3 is CASSDGTGRHEKLFF. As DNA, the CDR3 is TGTGCCAGCAGCGACGGGACAGGGCGGCATGAAAAACTGTTTTTT.

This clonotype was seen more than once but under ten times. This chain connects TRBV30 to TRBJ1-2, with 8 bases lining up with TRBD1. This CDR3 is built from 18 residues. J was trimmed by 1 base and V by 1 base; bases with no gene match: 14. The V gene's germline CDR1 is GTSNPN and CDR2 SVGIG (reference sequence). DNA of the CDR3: TGTGCCTGGAGTGCTACCCTGATAGGACAGGGCTTTAACTATGGCTACACCTTC. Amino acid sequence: CAWSATLIGQGFNYGYTF. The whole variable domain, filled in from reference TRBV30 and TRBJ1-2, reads SQTIHQWPATLVQPVGSPLSLECTVEGTSNPNLYWYRQAAGRGLQLLFYSVGIGQISSEVPQNLSASRPQDRQFILSSKKLLLSDSGFYLCAWSATLIGQGFNYGYTFGSGTRLTVV.

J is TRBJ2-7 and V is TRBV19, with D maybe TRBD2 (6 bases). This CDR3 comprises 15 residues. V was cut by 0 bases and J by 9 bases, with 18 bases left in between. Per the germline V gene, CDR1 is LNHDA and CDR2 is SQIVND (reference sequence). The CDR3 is CASSIDHRETSGQYF. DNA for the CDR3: TGTGCCAGTAGTATAGATCATCGGGAGACCAGCGGGCAGTACTTC.

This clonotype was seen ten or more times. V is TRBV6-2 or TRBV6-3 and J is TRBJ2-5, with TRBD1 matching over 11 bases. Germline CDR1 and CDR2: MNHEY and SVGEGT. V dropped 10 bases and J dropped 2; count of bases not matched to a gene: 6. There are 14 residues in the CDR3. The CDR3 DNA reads TGTGCCACCACGGACAGGGGGCCGCAAGAGACCCAGTACTTC. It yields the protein CATTDRGPQETQYF.

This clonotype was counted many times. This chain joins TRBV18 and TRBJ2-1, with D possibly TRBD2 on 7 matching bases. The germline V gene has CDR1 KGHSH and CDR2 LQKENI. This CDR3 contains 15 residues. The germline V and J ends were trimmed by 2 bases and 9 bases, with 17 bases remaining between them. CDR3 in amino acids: CASSPSGGGASEQFF. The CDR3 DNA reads TGTGCCAGCTCACCATCCGGAGGGGGGGCTAGTGAGCAGTTCTTC. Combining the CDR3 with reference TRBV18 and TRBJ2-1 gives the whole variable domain NAGVMQNPRHLVRRRGQEARLRCSPMKGHSHVYWYRQLPEEGLKFMVYLQKENIIDESGMPKERFSAEFPKEGPSILRIQQVVRGDSAAYFCASSPSGGGASEQFFGPGTRLTVL.

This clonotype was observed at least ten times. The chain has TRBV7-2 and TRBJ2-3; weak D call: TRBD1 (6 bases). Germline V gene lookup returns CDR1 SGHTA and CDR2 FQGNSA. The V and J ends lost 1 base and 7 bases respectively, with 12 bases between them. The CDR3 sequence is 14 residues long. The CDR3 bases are TGTGCCAGCAGCTTAGGGAACAGGGCTAATACGCAGTATTTT. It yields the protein CASSLGNRANTQYF.

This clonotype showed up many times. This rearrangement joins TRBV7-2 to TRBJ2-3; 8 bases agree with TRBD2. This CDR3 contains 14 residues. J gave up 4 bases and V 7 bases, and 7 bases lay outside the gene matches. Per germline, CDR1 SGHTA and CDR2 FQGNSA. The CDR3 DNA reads TGTGCCAGCACCTCAGCGGGAGTCTCAGATACGCAGTATTTT. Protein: CASTSAGVSDTQYF.

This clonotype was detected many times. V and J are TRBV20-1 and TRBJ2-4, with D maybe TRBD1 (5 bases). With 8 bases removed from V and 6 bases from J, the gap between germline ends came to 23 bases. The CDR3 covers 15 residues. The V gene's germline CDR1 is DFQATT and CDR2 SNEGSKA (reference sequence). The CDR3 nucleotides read TGCAGTCCCTGGACCCGACAGTCGAGAGGAAACATTCAGTACTTC. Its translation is CSPWTRQSRGNIQYF.

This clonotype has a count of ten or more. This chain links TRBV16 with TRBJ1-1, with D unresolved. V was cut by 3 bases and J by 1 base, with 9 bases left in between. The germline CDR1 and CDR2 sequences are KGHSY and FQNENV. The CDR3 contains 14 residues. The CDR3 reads CASSQTQTNTEAFF. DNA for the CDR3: TGTGCCAGCAGCCAGACACAGACGAACACTGAAGCTTTCTTT.

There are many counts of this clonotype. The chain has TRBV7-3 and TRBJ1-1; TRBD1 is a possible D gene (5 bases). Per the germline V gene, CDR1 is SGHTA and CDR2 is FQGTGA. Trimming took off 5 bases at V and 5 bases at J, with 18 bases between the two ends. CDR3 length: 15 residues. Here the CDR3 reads CASSPATGGGTEAFF. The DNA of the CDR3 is TGTGCCAGCAGCCCAGCGACGGGCGGGGGGACTGAAGCTTTCTTT. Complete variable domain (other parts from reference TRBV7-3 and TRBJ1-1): GAGVSQTPSNKVTEKGKYVELRCDPISGHTALYWYRQSLGQGPEFLIYFQGTGAADDSGLPNDRFFAVRPEGSVSTLKIQRTERGDSAVYLCASSPATGGGTEAFFGQGTRLTVV.